This T cell receptor beta chain was retrieved from a study of CD8+CD57+ T cells in acquired aplastic anemia. Concerning this clonotype: Its specificity is not known.

Findings of the study overall: Patients and controls were not found to differ significantly in CD8+ Simpson's diversity.

TCR beta VDJ combinations and CDR3 sequences were profiled from genomic DNA. TCRdb recomputed calls from the reads with MiXCR, one row per CDR3 protein. The sample records around 170,000 distinct CDR3 sequences, 50% to 75% being singletons. Germline V lookup: CDR1 MGHRA, CDR2 YSYEKL. The CDR3 extends over 15 amino acids. J was trimmed by 4 bases and V by 2 bases; bases with no gene match: 6. The clonotype was recovered from a human donor in good health. The chain links TRBV4-1 to TRBJ2-5; 8 bases are shared with TRBD2. The material sequenced was sorted CD4+, CD8+, or CD8+CD57+ T cells (not recorded which) from PBMCs. The CDR3 nucleotides are TGCGCCAGCAGCCAAATTGGCCTAGCGGGAGAGACCCAGTACTTC. It codes for CASSQIGLAGETQYF.